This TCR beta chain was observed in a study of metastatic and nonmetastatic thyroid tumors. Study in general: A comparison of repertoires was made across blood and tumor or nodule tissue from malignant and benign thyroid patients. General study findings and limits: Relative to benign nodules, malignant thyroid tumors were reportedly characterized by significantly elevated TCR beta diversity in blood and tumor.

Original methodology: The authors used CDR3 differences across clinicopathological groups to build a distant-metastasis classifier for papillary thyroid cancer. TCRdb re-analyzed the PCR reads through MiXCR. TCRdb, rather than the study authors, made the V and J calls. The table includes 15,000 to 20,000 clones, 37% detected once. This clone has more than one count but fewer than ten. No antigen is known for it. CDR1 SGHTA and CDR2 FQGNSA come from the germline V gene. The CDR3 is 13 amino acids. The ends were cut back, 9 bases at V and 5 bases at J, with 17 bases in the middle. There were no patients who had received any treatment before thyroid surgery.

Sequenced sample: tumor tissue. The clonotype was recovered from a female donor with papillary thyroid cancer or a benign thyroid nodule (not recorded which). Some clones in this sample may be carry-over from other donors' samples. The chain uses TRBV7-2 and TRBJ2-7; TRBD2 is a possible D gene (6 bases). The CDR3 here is CASKDYLGDEQYF. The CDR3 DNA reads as TGTGCCAGTAAGGACTACCTAGGGGACGAGCAGTACTTC.